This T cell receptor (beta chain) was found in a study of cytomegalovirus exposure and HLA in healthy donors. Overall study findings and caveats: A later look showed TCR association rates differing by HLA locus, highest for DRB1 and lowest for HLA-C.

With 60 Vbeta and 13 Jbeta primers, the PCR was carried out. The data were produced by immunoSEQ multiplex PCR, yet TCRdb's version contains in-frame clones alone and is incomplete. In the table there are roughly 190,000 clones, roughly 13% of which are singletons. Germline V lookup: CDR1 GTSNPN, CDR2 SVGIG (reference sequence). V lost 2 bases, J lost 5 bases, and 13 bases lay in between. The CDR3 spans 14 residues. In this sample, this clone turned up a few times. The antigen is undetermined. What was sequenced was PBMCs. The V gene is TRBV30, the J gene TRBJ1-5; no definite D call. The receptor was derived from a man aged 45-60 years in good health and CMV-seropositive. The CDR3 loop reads CAWSPGGGHQPQHF. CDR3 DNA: TGTGCCTGGAGTCCGGGCGGAGGTCATCAGCCCCAGCATTTT.